The present TCR beta chain was sequenced within a study of breast tumors, draining lymph nodes, adjacent tissues. Many counts were recorded for this clonotype. Its cognate antigen is unknown. Each CDR3 protein is one row after TCRdb ran MiXCR on the multiplex PCR reads. The sample includes more than 15,000 distinct CDR3 sequences, around 46% seen only once; the top ten take about 20%. Study-wide results and limits: Data only fit, rather than demonstrated, lymph node origin of most tumor T cells. Tumor repertoires ranked between lymph nodes and nontumor tissue in diversity, with V and J gene preferences.

CDR3 length: 12 residues. Germline V gives CDR1 SGHDN, CDR2 FVKESK. V was clipped by 4 bases and J by 5 bases, with 9 bases between them. This chain joins TRBV14 and TRBJ2-7; D not certain. Source material: breast tumor tissue. The TCR sequence derives from a female donor with breast cancer. Some clones in this sample may be carry-over from other donors' samples. The CDR3 here is CASSLKRDEQYF. The CDR3 DNA reads as TGTGCCAGCAGCCTTAAACGGGACGAGCAGTACTTC.